A selection of T cell receptor beta chains follows, all from one sample in a study of beta chain features in type 1 diabetes. Here immunoSEQ multiplex PCR was the method, and the copy in TCRdb shows in-frame clones only, minus some. This sample has 600,000 to 650,000 clones, with less than 20% found just once. The source material was naive CD4+ T cells from blood. The receptors were sampled from a man aged 18 to 35 in good health. CDR3s include the opening cysteine and the closing phenylalanine or tryptophan. D genes are given only for firm matches. Only part of the rows carry a size: once, few, many, or a class if the clone is expanded.

d_call,cdr3_length,j_call,clone_size,v_call,cdr3_aa,cdr3_nt
-,14,TRBJ1-1,-,TRBV19,CASNLGTGNTEAFF,TGTGCCAGCAACCTCGGGACGGGGAACACTGAAGCTTTCTTT
-,11,TRBJ1-3,few,TRBV28,CAGLSRNTIYF,TGTGCCGGGCTAAGCAGAAACACCATATATTTT
-,13,TRBJ2-7,-,TRBV29-1,CSVGKGQGHEQYF,TGCAGCGTTGGGAAGGGTCAGGGACACGAGCAGTACTTC
TRBD2,18,TRBJ2-5,few,TRBV7-2,CASSLGRGLAGVQETQYF,TGTGCCAGCAGCTTAGGTCGGGGACTAGCGGGGGTCCAAGAGACCCAGTACTTC
TRBD2,13,TRBJ2-1,many,TRBV14,CASGSGRAAEQFF,TGTGCCAGCGGGAGCGGGAGGGCCGCTGAGCAGTTCTTC
-,16,TRBJ2-1,few,TRBV7-2,CASSFRGVSSYNEQFF,TGTGCCAGCAGCTTTAGGGGCGTAAGCTCCTACAATGAGCAGTTCTTC
-,15,TRBJ1-4,-,TRBV6-5,CASSYSRGTNEKLFF,TGTGCCAGCAGTTACTCGAGAGGGACTAATGAAAAACTGTTTTTT
-,15,TRBJ1-3,few,TRBV7-2,CASSLAWGSGNTIYF,TGTGCCAGCAGCTTAGCGTGGGGTTCTGGAAACACCATATATTTT
-,14,TRBJ1-2,few,TRBV6-5,CASTAGTTNYGYTF,TGTGCCAGCACAGCGGGTACCACAAACTATGGCTACACCTTC
TRBD2,17,TRBJ2-1,-,TRBV4-1,CASSHLGLAGLYNEQFF,TGCGCCAGCAGCCATCTTGGACTAGCGGGGCTGTACAATGAGCAGTTCTTC
-,14,TRBJ2-2,-,TRBV5-4,CASSPTTSTGELFF,TGTGCCAGCAGCCCAACAACTAGTACCGGGGAGCTGTTTTTT
-,13,TRBJ1-2,few,TRBV7-3,CASSPTGVEGYTF,TGTGCCAGCAGCCCCACGGGGGTGGAAGGCTACACCTTC
TRBD2,16,TRBJ2-5,-,TRBV2,CASSPAPAGGRETQYF,TGTGCCAGCAGCCCCGCCCCGGCCGGGGGGAGGGAGACCCAGTACTTC
-,14,TRBJ1-2,-,TRBV6-5,CASIEGTSRRGYTF,TGTGCCAGCATCGAAGGAACGTCGCGGAGGGGCTACACCTTC
TRBD1,13,TRBJ1-1,-,TRBV29-1,CSGRQGTNTEAFF,TGCAGCGGGCGACAGGGGACGAACACTGAAGCTTTCTTT
-,15,TRBJ1-1,few,TRBV18,CASSPLVLMNTEAFF,TGTGCCAGCTCACCGCTAGTACTCATGAACACTGAAGCTTTCTTT
-,14,TRBJ2-7,-,TRBV18,CASSPRDNSYEQYF,TGTGCCAGCTCACCACGAGACAACTCCTACGAGCAGTACTTC
-,15,TRBJ1-2,-,TRBV29-1,CSVEGTGTTNYGYTF,TGCAGCGTTGAAGGGACCGGGACAACTAACTATGGCTACACCTTC
TRBD1,15,TRBJ1-2,few,TRBV6-6,CASSAGQDANYGYTF,TGTGCCAGCAGTGCTGGACAGGATGCTAACTATGGCTACACCTTC
TRBD2,16,TRBJ2-3,-,TRBV10-3,CAISDLMLAGENTQYF,TGTGCCATCAGTGATCTCATGCTAGCGGGAGAAAATACGCAGTATTTT
-,15,TRBJ2-2,-,TRBV27,CAGDDMGTDTGELFF,TGTGCCGGGGACGACATGGGGACCGACACCGGGGAGCTGTTTTTT
-,14,TRBJ2-7,few,TRBV7-2,CASSLSAAIYEQYF,TGTGCCAGCAGCTTATCGGCAGCGATCTACGAGCAGTACTTC
-,12,TRBJ1-1,few,TRBV7-2,CASSFFVTEAFF,TGTGCCAGCAGCTTCTTCGTCACTGAAGCTTTCTTT
TRBD1,14,TRBJ2-7,few,TRBV11-1,CASSPKGQDYEQYF,TGTGCCAGCAGCCCCAAGGGACAGGACTACGAGCAGTACTTC
-,14,TRBJ1-5,-,TRBV18,CASSHINDDQPQHF,TGTGCCAGCTCACATATAAACGACGATCAGCCCCAGCATTTT
-,14,TRBJ1-2,few,TRBV4-3,CASSHSMGGYGYTF,TGCGCCAGCAGCCACAGTATGGGCGGCTATGGCTACACCTTC
-,15,TRBJ2-3,few,TRBV6-4,CASSEQAVVTDTQYF,TGTGCCAGCAGTGAGCAGGCCGTTGTAACAGATACGCAGTATTTT
TRBD2,14,TRBJ2-5,few,TRBV12-5,CASGGAGERETQYF,TGTGCTAGTGGAGGGGCGGGAGAACGGGAGACCCAGTACTTC
-,17,TRBJ1-1,-,TRBV5-6,CASSFGVRANRGTEAFF,TGTGCCAGCAGCTTCGGGGTGCGGGCTAACAGAGGAACTGAAGCTTTCTTT
-,14,TRBJ2-5,-,TRBV23-1,CASSHLAGFETQYF,TGCGCCAGCAGTCACCTGGCGGGGTTCGAGACCCAGTACTTC
-,13,TRBJ2-7,-,TRBV7-3,CASSPGHSYEQYF,TGTGCCAGCAGCCCCGGTCACTCCTACGAGCAGTACTTC
-,14,TRBJ2-3,few,TRBV19,CASSMSTVPDTQYF,TGTGCCAGTAGTATGTCTACAGTCCCAGATACGCAGTATTTT
-,14,TRBJ1-3,few,TRBV7-9,CASSLNVAGNTIYF,TGTGCCAGCAGCTTAAATGTGGCTGGAAACACCATATATTTT
TRBD1,15,TRBJ1-1,few,TRBV14,CASSQTGKGYTEAFF,TGTGCCAGCAGCCAGACAGGGAAGGGGTACACTGAAGCTTTCTTT
-,16,TRBJ1-1,-,TRBV9,CASSVGGWAGGTEAFF,TGTGCCAGCAGCGTAGGAGGTTGGGCCGGTGGCACTGAAGCTTTCTTT
TRBD2,16,TRBJ2-2,few,TRBV10-3,CAISDPAGGITGELFF,TGTGCCATCAGTGATCCAGCGGGAGGGATCACCGGGGAGCTGTTTTTT
-,13,TRBJ2-3,-,TRBV6-4,CASSSRRRDTQYF,TGTGCCAGTTCTTCCCGCCGACGGGATACGCAGTATTTT
-,12,TRBJ2-5,-,TRBV19,CASTGSQETQYF,TGTGCCAGTACGGGTTCTCAAGAGACCCAGTACTTC
-,14,TRBJ1-2,-,TRBV27,CASSFGQRYYGYTF,TGTGCCAGCAGTTTTGGACAGAGGTACTATGGCTACACCTTC
-,17,TRBJ2-7,few,TRBV4-1,CASSQPSAGYLTYEQYF,TGCGCCAGCAGCCAGCCTTCTGCGGGTTACCTGACCTACGAGCAGTACTTC
-,11,TRBJ2-7,-,TRBV18,CASSKAYEQYF,TGTGCCAGCTCAAAAGCGTACGAGCAGTACTTC
-,14,TRBJ1-2,-,TRBV19,CASRPGEVSYGYTF,TGTGCCAGTCGCCCTGGGGAAGTCAGCTATGGCTACACCTTC
-,13,TRBJ1-1,-,TRBV29-1,CSVERGYVTEAFF,TGCAGCGTTGAAAGGGGGTATGTCACTGAAGCTTTCTTT
-,16,TRBJ1-4,-,TRBV7-9,CASSLRGEASNEKLFF,TGTGCCAGCAGCCTAAGGGGGGAAGCGTCTAATGAAAAACTGTTTTTT
TRBD2,18,TRBJ2-1,few,TRBV5-1,CASKPRGASGRFYNEQFF,TGCGCCAGCAAGCCGCGCGGGGCTAGCGGGAGATTTTACAATGAGCAGTTCTTC
-,15,TRBJ2-7,few,TRBV21-1,CASSTSGTGITVQYF,TGTGCCAGCAGCACCTCCGGGACAGGGATCACGGTGCAGTACTTC
-,15,TRBJ2-7,few,TRBV18,CASSPRQGSSYEQYF,TGTGCCAGCTCACCACGGCAGGGTTCCTCCTACGAGCAGTACTTC
TRBD1,14,TRBJ2-5,few,TRBV29-1,CSVWDRGQGETQYF,TGCAGCGTGTGGGACAGGGGGCAAGGAGAGACCCAGTACTTC
TRBD1,13,TRBJ1-4,few,TRBV11-2,CATLDRGQEKLFF,TGTGCCACCCTGGACAGGGGGCAAGAAAAACTGTTTTTT
-,14,TRBJ2-4,many,TRBV14,CASSPMTKKNIQYF,TGTGCCAGCAGCCCGATGACTAAGAAAAACATTCAGTACTTC
TRBD1,17,TRBJ1-5,-,TRBV28,CASSLYSRGRSNQPQHF,TGTGCCAGCAGCCTTTATTCCAGGGGGCGAAGCAATCAGCCCCAGCATTTT
-,14,TRBJ2-1,-,TRBV5-1,CASSTQSSYNEQFF,TGCGCCAGCAGCACACAGAGCTCCTACAATGAGCAGTTCTTC
-,12,TRBJ1-2,-,TRBV7-9,CASSFHREGYTF,TGTGCCAGCAGCTTTCACAGGGAAGGCTACACCTTC
TRBD1,15,TRBJ1-4,-,TRBV5-1,CASSSGTGIGEKLFF,TGCGCCAGCAGCTCTGGGACAGGGATTGGTGAAAAACTGTTTTTT
-,14,TRBJ1-5,few,TRBV30,CAWSSRSGNQPQHF,TGTGCCTGGAGTTCGAGGTCGGGCAATCAGCCCCAGCATTTT
TRBD2,17,TRBJ2-3,-,TRBV29-1,CSVESGTSGAPGDTQYF,TGCAGCGTTGAATCAGGGACTAGCGGGGCCCCCGGAGATACGCAGTATTTT
TRBD1,14,TRBJ2-7,-,TRBV18,CASSPEGAEYKQYF,TGTGCCAGCTCACCTGAGGGGGCTGAGTACAAGCAGTACTTC
-,16,TRBJ2-2,-,TRBV28,CASSLGGGPNTGELFF,TGTGCCAGCAGTTTAGGGGGCGGCCCGAACACCGGGGAGCTGTTTTTT
TRBD1,16,TRBJ1-6,-,TRBV10-3,CAISGGQGRINSPLHF,TGTGCCATCAGCGGCGGACAGGGGAGGATTAATTCACCCCTCCACTTT
-,15,TRBJ2-3,few,TRBV6-5,CASSYGGRPADTQYF,TGTGCCAGCAGTTACGGGGGGCGGCCAGCCGATACGCAGTATTTT